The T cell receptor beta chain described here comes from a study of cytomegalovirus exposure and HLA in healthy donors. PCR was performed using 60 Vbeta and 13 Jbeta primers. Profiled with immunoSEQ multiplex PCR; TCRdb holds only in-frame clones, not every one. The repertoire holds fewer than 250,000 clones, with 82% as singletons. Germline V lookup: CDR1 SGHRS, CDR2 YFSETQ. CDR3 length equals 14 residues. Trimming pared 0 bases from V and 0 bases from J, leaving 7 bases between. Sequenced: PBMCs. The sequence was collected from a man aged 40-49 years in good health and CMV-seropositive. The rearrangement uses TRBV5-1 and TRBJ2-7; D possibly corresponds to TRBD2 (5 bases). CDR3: CASSLARDSYEQYF. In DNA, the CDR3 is TGCGCCAGCAGCTTGGCCCGGGACTCCTACGAGCAGTACTTC.